This TCR beta chain was sequenced in a study of technical replicates of blood from several donors. Method: immunoSEQ multiplex PCR; TCRdb's copy keeps in-frame clones and lacks some. This table holds 50,000 or so clones, about 93% found once. This clone was observed once. The germline CDR1 and CDR2 sequences are SEHNR and FQNEAQ (reference sequence). V was pared by 4 bases and J by 7 bases, with 3 bases of the junction left unmatched. CDR3 length: 13 amino acids. The specimen sequenced was PBMCs. The V call is TRBV7-9, the J call TRBJ1-5; the match to TRBD1 covers 8 bases. The sequence was collected from a human donor in good health. Some clones in this sample may be carry-over from other donors' samples. In nucleotides, the CDR3 is TGTGCCAGCAGCTGGACAGGGTCCCAGCCCCAGCATTTT. It specifies CASSWTGSQPQHF.